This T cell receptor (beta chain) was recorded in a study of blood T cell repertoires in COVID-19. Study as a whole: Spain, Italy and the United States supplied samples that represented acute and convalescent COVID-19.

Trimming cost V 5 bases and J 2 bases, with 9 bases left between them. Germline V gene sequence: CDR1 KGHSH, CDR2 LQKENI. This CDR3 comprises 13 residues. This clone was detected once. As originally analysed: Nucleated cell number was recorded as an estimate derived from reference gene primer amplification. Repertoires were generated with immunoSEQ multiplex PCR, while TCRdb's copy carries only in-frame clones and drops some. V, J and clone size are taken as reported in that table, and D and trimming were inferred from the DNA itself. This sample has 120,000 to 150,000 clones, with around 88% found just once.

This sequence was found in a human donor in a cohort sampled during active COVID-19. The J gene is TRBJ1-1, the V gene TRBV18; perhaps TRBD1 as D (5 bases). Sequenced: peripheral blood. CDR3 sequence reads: CASSVDRNTEAFF. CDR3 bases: TGTGCCAGCTCAGTTGACAGAAACACTGAAGCTTTCTTT.